These T cell receptor beta chains were read from a single sample in a study of cytomegalovirus exposure and HLA in healthy donors. Clones were sequenced by immunoSEQ multiplex PCR, and TCRdb holds only the in-frame ones, with some missing. Here the sample spans about 150,000 clones, 80% being singletons. Input material: PBMCs. The receptors were gathered from a man aged 30 to 39 in good health and CMV-seropositive. Both conserved end residues are part of each CDR3. A D gene is named only where the DNA matches it firmly. For some rows the clone size is stated as once, few or many, or as a class when expanded; others skip it.

-,TRBV19,TRBJ2-7,TRBD2,CASSPPGGRVYEQYF,TGTGCCAGTAGTCCCCCGGGCGGGAGAGTCTACGAGCAGTACTTC
-,TRBV6-1,TRBJ1-2,TRBD1,CASTRQGRYGGYTF,TGTGCCAGCACGAGACAGGGGAGATACGGTGGCTACACCTTC
-,TRBV7-3,TRBJ2-7,TRBD1,CASSRGGTGRKYF,TGTGCCAGCAGCCGAGGGGGGACAGGGAGAAAGTACTTC
-,TRBV19,TRBJ1-1,-,CASRLGGSTNEAFF,TGTGCCAGTAGGCTCGGAGGTTCCACAAATGAAGCTTTCTTT
-,TRBV5-1,TRBJ2-7,TRBD1,CASSFLQGAPYEQYF,TGCGCCAGCAGCTTCCTACAGGGGGCTCCTTACGAGCAGTACTTC
-,TRBV9,TRBJ2-7,-,CASSQGGVSTYEQYF,TGTGCCAGCAGCCAAGGAGGTGTGAGTACCTACGAGCAGTACTTC
few,TRBV29-1,TRBJ2-7,-,CSVSGGSYEQYF,TGCAGCGTGTCCGGGGGATCCTACGAGCAGTACTTC
-,TRBV5-1,TRBJ2-7,-,CASSLEAEQYF,TGCGCCAGCAGCTTGGAAGCAGAGCAGTACTTC
few,TRBV9,TRBJ1-6,-,CASSVGTGPNSPLHF,TGTGCCAGCAGCGTAGGCACAGGCCCAAATTCACCCCTCCACTTT
-,TRBV10-2,TRBJ2-1,TRBD1,CASSESWDSPYNEQFF,TGCGCCAGCAGTGAGTCATGGGACAGTCCCTACAATGAGCAGTTCTTC
-,TRBV28,TRBJ2-7,TRBD2,CASSPPGGDHEQYF,TGTGCCAGCAGTCCACCGGGGGGTGACCACGAGCAGTACTTC
-,TRBV11-3,TRBJ2-1,-,CASSLGQYNEQFF,TGTGCCAGCAGCTTAGGGCAGTACAATGAGCAGTTCTTC
-,TRBV21-1,TRBJ1-2,-,CASSRGDREGTEYGYTF,TGTGCCAGCAGCAGAGGGGACAGGGAAGGAACGGAATATGGCTACACCTTC
-,TRBV21-1,TRBJ2-1,-,CASSPPCPGGLYNEQFF,TGTGCCAGCAGCCCACCCTGTCCGGGAGGGCTCTACAATGAGCAGTTCTTC
-,TRBV30,TRBJ1-2,TRBD1,CAWSRMTGTYGYTF,TGTGCCTGGAGTCGTATGACAGGGACCTATGGCTACACCTTC
few,TRBV28,TRBJ2-7,-,CASSLTRGGMDEQYF,TGTGCCAGCAGTCTAACAAGAGGGGGTATGGACGAGCAGTACTTC
-,TRBV11-2,TRBJ2-7,TRBD1,CASSLRLETGGHEQYF,TGTGCCAGCAGCTTAAGGTTAGAGACAGGGGGCCACGAGCAGTACTTC
once,TRBV6-5,TRBJ2-3,-,CASSLGHSTDTQYF,TGTGCCAGCAGTTTGGGACACAGCACAGATACGCAGTATTTT
-,TRBV9,TRBJ2-3,-,CASSVGVSDTQYF,TGTGCCAGCAGCGTCGGGGTTTCAGATACGCAGTATTTT
-,TRBV28,TRBJ2-1,TRBD1,CASRMTGENNEQFF,TGTGCCAGCAGAATGACAGGGGAGAACAATGAGCAGTTCTTC
-,TRBV5-1,TRBJ2-2,TRBD2,CASSGGRSGGELFF,TGCGCCAGCAGCGGCGGGAGATCGGGCGGGGAGCTGTTTTTT
-,TRBV27,TRBJ1-2,-,CASRAGNYGYTF,TGTGCCAGCCGCGCGGGGAACTATGGCTACACCTTC
-,TRBV27,TRBJ1-2,-,CASSPVANYGYTF,TGTGCCAGCAGTCCAGTGGCAAACTATGGCTACACCTTC
-,TRBV27,TRBJ2-7,-,CASSLSPGVSYEQYF,TGTGCCAGCAGTTTATCCCCAGGGGTATCCTACGAGCAGTACTTC
-,TRBV11-3,TRBJ2-7,-,CASSLSNRDEQYF,TGTGCCAGCAGCTTATCTAACAGAGACGAGCAGTACTTC
-,TRBV7-3,TRBJ2-1,-,CASSLIGGTSYNEQFF,TGTGCCAGCAGCTTAATAGGCGGGACCTCCTACAATGAGCAGTTCTTC
-,TRBV11-2,TRBJ2-1,TRBD1,CASSQDRGPYNEQFF,TGTGCCAGCAGCCAGGACAGGGGGCCCTACAATGAGCAGTTCTTC
-,TRBV28,TRBJ2-1,TRBD2,CASGGLAYNEQFF,TGTGCCAGCGGGGGACTAGCCTACAATGAGCAGTTCTTC
few,TRBV2,TRBJ1-4,-,CASDSQGNEKLFF,TGTGCCAGCGATAGCCAGGGTAATGAAAAACTGTTTTTT
-,TRBV10-3,TRBJ2-7,-,CAISGVGLPGRSYEQYF,TGTGCCATCAGTGGGGTTGGACTACCCGGCAGGTCCTACGAGCAGTACTTC
-,TRBV4-1,TRBJ2-7,-,CASSQDRDTTTYEQYF,TGCGCCAGCAGCCAAGATCGGGATACAACCACATACGAGCAGTACTTC
-,TRBV2,TRBJ1-1,TRBD1,CASSAVEGAGTEAFF,TGTGCCAGCAGTGCCGTTGAGGGGGCAGGCACTGAAGCTTTCTTT
-,TRBV2,TRBJ1-1,TRBD1,CASRRTGSPEAFF,TGTGCCAGCAGGAGGACAGGGTCCCCTGAAGCTTTCTTT
-,TRBV7-3,TRBJ2-1,TRBD1,CASSLKGTGGPLSSYNEQFF,TGTGCCAGCAGCTTAAAGGGGACAGGGGGTCCCCTTAGCTCCTACAATGAGCAGTTCTTC
-,TRBV5-1,TRBJ2-3,-,CASSLLRGFDTQYF,TGCGCCAGCAGCTTGTTACGGGGATTTGATACGCAGTATTTT
-,TRBV7-3,TRBJ2-1,-,CASSLSGLGNEQFF,TGTGCCAGCAGCCTCTCAGGACTGGGCAATGAGCAGTTCTTC